This TCR beta chain was recovered during a study of T cells in Graves' hyperthyroidism and ophthalmopathy. General observations from the study: A model of 13 V-J pairs discriminated ophthalmopathy from stable hyperthyroidism.

This clonotype has only a few counts. Its specificity is not known. The PBMCs were taken from roughly 10 ml of fresh peripheral blood. Trimming left V 7 bases short and J 6 bases short, with 9 bases between. CDR3 length equals 11 residues. The V gene's germline CDR1 is SGHTS and CDR2 YDEGEE. TCR beta CDR3 regions were amplified from RNA. The TCR CDR3 first-round RT-PCR relied on the HTBI primer set. Each CDR3 protein gets one entry after TCRdb re-called the multiplex PCR reads with MiXCR. The sample includes a few hundred thousand distinct CDR3 sequences, around 14% of them seen just once. Specimen: blood. The V call is TRBV5-8, the J call TRBJ2-3; D unclear. The TCR comes from a woman in her 30s with Graves' hyperthyroidism. CDR3 region: CASGQRDTQYF. CDR3 DNA sequence: TGTGCCAGCGGCCAGCGCGATACGCAGTATTTT.